This TCR beta chain came from a study of blood T cell repertoires in COVID-19. Study in general: T cells, B-cell-depleted T cells, or PBMCs supplied cDNA or gDNA.

The cohort comprised adults aged 18 to 89 years residing in approximately 25 US areas. As processed by the authors: Reference gene primers were amplified, and this amplification served to estimate nucleated cell counts. Profiled with immunoSEQ multiplex PCR; TCRdb holds only in-frame clones, not every one. The V and J calls and the clone size are those of that table, but D and trimming were determined from the DNA. Among 170,000 or so clones, approximately 85% were seen once, and the ten largest hold 9%. CDR1 is SEHNR, CDR2 FQNEAQ, per germline (reference sequence). The trim removed 2 bases at V and 4 bases at J, leaving 9 bases unmatched. The CDR3 runs 16 residues.

The receptor comes from a woman younger than 30 who had recovered from COVID-19. Sequencing input: PBMCs or T cells enriched from blood (not recorded which). This chain connects TRBV7-9 to TRBJ2-7, with TRBD1 matching 9 bases. DNA of the CDR3: TGTGCCAGCAGCTTAACGGGGACAGGGTCAAGGTACGAGCAGTACTTC. This translates into CASSLTGTGSRYEQYF.